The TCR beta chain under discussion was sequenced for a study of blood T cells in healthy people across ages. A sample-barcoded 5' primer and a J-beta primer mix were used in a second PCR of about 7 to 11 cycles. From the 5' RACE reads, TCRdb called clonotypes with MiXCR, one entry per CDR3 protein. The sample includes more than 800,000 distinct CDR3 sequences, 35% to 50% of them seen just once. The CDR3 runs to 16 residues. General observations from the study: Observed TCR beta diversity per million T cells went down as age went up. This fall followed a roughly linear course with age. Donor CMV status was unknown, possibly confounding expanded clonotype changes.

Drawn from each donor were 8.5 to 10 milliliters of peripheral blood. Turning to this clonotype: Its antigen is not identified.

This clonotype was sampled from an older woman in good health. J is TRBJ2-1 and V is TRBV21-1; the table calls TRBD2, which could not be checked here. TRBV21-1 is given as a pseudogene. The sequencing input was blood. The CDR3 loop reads CASSGTGLAAHNEQFF. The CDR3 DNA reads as TGTGCCAGCAGCGGGACCGGACTAGCGGCCCACAATGAGCAGTTCTTC.